This T cell receptor (beta chain) was identified in a study of T cell responses to AZD1222 COVID-19 vaccine. Produced via immunoSEQ multiplex PCR; TCRdb's table is partial and in-frame only. The table records about 180,000 clones, 85% to 90% of them present only once. Germline loops: CDR1 KGHDR, CDR2 SFDVKD. This CDR3 region has 14 residues. V was pared by 7 bases and J by 4 bases, with 9 bases of the junction left unmatched. The V and J genes are TRBV24-1 and TRBJ2-7, with 7 positions matching TRBD1. Sequenced here: peripheral blood, sampled 28 days after the second AZD1222 dose. This receptor was taken from an adult who received the AZD1222 COVID-19 vaccine. DNA of the CDR3: TGTGCCACCAGAGCTCCGGGACAGTGTTACGAGCAGTACTTC. This gives the protein CATRAPGQCYEQYF.